The 28 T cell receptor beta chains below were found in one sample sequenced in a study of a mutant IDH1 vaccine in newly diagnosed glioma. Generated by immunoSEQ multiplex PCR, the TCRdb table keeps only in-frame clones and is missing some. This table holds 45,000 to 70,000 clones, 80% to 85% found once. Their antigens remain unidentified. Time point noted: week 5, during vaccination. A 20-mer mutant IDH1 peptide at 300 ug was injected subcutaneously with topical imiquimod. The sample in question was PBMCs, obtained from a glioma patient whose treatment included an IDH1 peptide vaccine. The receptor set was obtained from a man between 25 and 39 years old with glioma.

The chain couples TRBV30 to TRBJ1-6; 7 positions match TRBD1. Germline lookup yields CDR1 GTSNPN and CDR2 SVGIG (reference sequence). Germline trimming cut 7 bases from V and 3 bases from J; bases unmatched to any gene: 3. The CDR3 extends over 13 amino acids. CDR3 DNA: TGTGCCTCTGGGACAGACTATAATTCACCCCTCCACTTT. Its protein product is CASGTDYNSPLHF.

The J gene is TRBJ2-3, the V gene TRBV5-6; D gene uncertain. CDR1 SGHDT and CDR2 YYEEEE come from the germline V gene. The ends were cut back, 4 bases at V and 10 bases at J, with 13 bases in the middle. The CDR3 has 12 amino acids. The CDR3 region has the DNA TGTGCCAGCAGCCAAGACCGCCGTTCGCAGTATTTT. It encodes CASSQDRRSQYF.

The V and J genes are TRBV7-9 and TRBJ1-1; a weak D match, TRBD1 (6 bases). The CDR3 extends over 14 amino acids. The germline V gene encodes CDR1 SEHNR and CDR2 FQNEAQ (reference sequence). V was clipped by 5 bases and J by 5 bases, with 15 bases between them. CDR3: CASSPGRGSTEAFF. In DNA form, the CDR3 reads TGTGCCAGCAGCCCTGGCAGGGGATCAACTGAAGCTTTCTTT. The variable domain in full, completed from reference TRBV7-9 and TRBJ1-1, reads DTGVSQNPRHKITKRGQNVTFRCDPISEHNRLYWYRQTLGQGPEFLTYFQNEAQLEKSRLLSDRFSAERPKGSFSTLEIQRTEQGDSAMYLCASSPGRGSTEAFFGQGTRLTVV.

This clone turned up a few times. This sequence joins TRBV27 and TRBJ1-1; D remains unclear. Germline V gives CDR1 MNHEY, CDR2 SMNVEV (reference sequence). This CDR3 has 16 residues. The V end lost 0 bases, the J end lost 3 bases, and 14 bases lay between the germline ends. For the CDR3, the DNA is TGTGCCAGCAGTTTATCGCGGGCTAAATGGGACACTGAAGCTTTCTTT. It encodes CASSLSRAKWDTEAFF.

This sequence joins TRBV11-2 and TRBJ1-3; 8 bases align to TRBD1. The CDR3 has 14 residues. Germline V lookup: CDR1 SGHAT, CDR2 FQNNGV. The V segment lost 5 bases and the J segment 6 bases; nucleotides outside the gene matches: 6. The CDR3 region has the DNA TGTGCCAGCAGCCGCGACAGGGGCGAAAACACCATATATTTT. Protein sequence: CASSRDRGENTIYF.

This rearrangement joins TRBV15 to TRBJ1-6; D is unclear. The V gene lost 3 bases and the J gene lost 7 bases, with 7 bases spanning the gap. Germline V gives CDR1 LNHNV, CDR2 YYDKDF (reference sequence). The CDR3 loop spans 13 amino acids. CDR3 loop: CATSSLQNSPLHF. CDR3 nucleotides: TGTGCCACCAGCAGTCTACAGAATTCACCCCTCCACTTT. The full variable domain, completed using reference TRBV15 and TRBJ1-6, is DAMVIQNPRYQVTQFGKPVTLSCSQTLNHNVMYWYQQKSSQAPKLLFHYYDKDFNNEADTPDNFQSRRPNTSFCFLDIRSPGLGDTAMYLCATSSLQNSPLHFGNGTRLTVT.

The rearrangement uses TRBV7-2 and TRBJ2-3; D is undetermined. The CDR3 loop spans 14 amino acids. The ends were cut back, 5 bases at V and 1 base at J, with 10 bases in the middle. CDR1 and CDR2 (germline): SGHTA, FQGNSA. The CDR3 region is CASSPVGRTDTQYF. CDR3 coding DNA: TGTGCCAGCAGCCCTGTCGGGCGCACAGATACGCAGTATTTT.

The genes are TRBV18 and TRBJ2-2; D gene ambiguous. Trimming took off 1 base at V and 6 bases at J, with 9 bases between the two ends. The CDR3 loop spans 14 amino acids. CDR1 KGHSH and CDR2 LQKENI come from the germline V gene. The CDR3 DNA is TGTGCCAGCTCACCACAGAGCAACCCCGGGGAGCTGTTTTTT. Translation gives CASSPQSNPGELFF.

The CDR3, as DNA: TGTGCCAGTAGTACTCAAAACACTGAAGCTTTCTTT. This gives the protein CASSTQNTEAFF. V and J are TRBV19 and TRBJ1-1; D unresolved. The CDR3 consists of 12 residues. V shed 4 bases and J shed 2 bases, with 5 bases lying between them. CDR1 LNHDA and CDR2 SQIVND come from the germline V gene (reference sequence).

This clone came up a few times. The chain couples TRBV28 to TRBJ2-7; D is unclear. V lost 5 bases to trimming and J lost 0 bases, with 17 bases between them. Germline loops: CDR1 MDHEN, CDR2 SYDVKM. CDR3 size: 16 residues. In nucleotides, the CDR3 is TGTGCCAGCAGTCCCTTACTAATCTCCCGCTCCTACGAGCAGTACTTC. Its protein product is CASSPLLISRSYEQYF.

V gene TRBV6-5 combines with J gene TRBJ1-5; possibly TRBD1 for D (5 bases). The V end was cut by 6 bases, the J end by 4 bases, with 7 bases between. This CDR3 contains 12 residues. Germline V gene sequence: CDR1 MNHEY, CDR2 SVGAGI. The CDR3 DNA sequence: TGTGCCAGCAGAGGGGTAAATCAGCCCCAGCATTTT. Protein product: CASRGVNQPQHF.

This clone was recorded a few times. The rearrangement links TRBV7-8 to TRBJ1-5; TRBD1 matches at 8 bases. The J segment lost 6 bases and the V segment lost 5 bases, leaving 12 bases of the junction unmatched. The germline CDR1 and CDR2 sequences are SGHVS and FQNEAQ. This CDR3 comprises 16 residues. The CDR3 reads CASSINQGAVSQPQHF. CDR3 bases: TGTGCCAGCAGCATTAACCAGGGGGCGGTCAGTCAGCCCCAGCATTTT.

The chain carries TRBV2 and TRBJ2-6, with 8 positions matching TRBD1. The CDR3 length is 15 residues. Germline CDR1 and CDR2: SNHLY and FYNNEI. J was trimmed by 8 bases and V by 6 bases; bases with no gene match: 9. The CDR3 here is CASRPQGARTNVLTF. The CDR3 nucleotides are TGTGCCAGCAGGCCGCAGGGGGCGCGAACCAACGTCCTGACTTTC.

This chain connects TRBV5-1 to TRBJ2-5; 9 bases match TRBD2. J lost 0 bases, V lost 4 bases, and 7 bases had no gene match. In germline, CDR1 is SGHRS, CDR2 YFSETQ. CDR3 length: 16 amino acids. Here the CDR3 reads CASSVASGVYQETQYF. The DNA for the CDR3 is TGCGCCAGCAGCGTGGCTAGCGGGGTGTACCAAGAGACCCAGTACTTC. Together with reference TRBV5-1 and TRBJ2-5, the CDR3 gives the full variable domain: KAGVTQTPRYLIKTRGQQVTLSCSPISGHRSVSWYQQTPGQGLQFLFEYFSETQRNKGNFPGRFSGRQFSNSRSEMNVSTLELGDSALYLCASSVASGVYQETQYFGPGTRLLVL.

With regard to this clone: Other DNA sequences from this sample encode an identical CDR3 as well. The V gene is TRBV6-1, the J gene TRBJ1-2, with TRBD1 matching 7 bases. This CDR3 has 13 amino acids. Germline V lookup: CDR1 MNHNS, CDR2 SASEGT. V was clipped by 3 bases and J by 2 bases; unmatched bases: 0. In DNA, the CDR3 is TGTGCCAGCAGTGAGACAGGGAACTATGGCTACACCTTC. Translation gives CASSETGNYGYTF.

This rearrangement joins TRBV10-3 to TRBJ2-7, with 10 bases matching TRBD1. V was pared by 5 bases and J by 2 bases, with 3 bases of the junction left unmatched. CDR1 ENHRY and CDR2 SYGVKD come from the germline V gene. The CDR3 contains 14 residues. The chain's CDR3 is CAISLGTGAYEQYF. The CDR3 DNA reads TGTGCCATCAGTCTAGGGACAGGGGCCTACGAGCAGTACTTC.

The rearrangement uses TRBV4-2 and TRBJ1-3, with TRBD1 matching 8 bases. The CDR3 has 17 amino acids. The germline CDR1 and CDR2 sequences are LGHNA and YNFKEQ. The V segment lost 1 base and the J segment 0 bases; nucleotides outside the gene matches: 5. Here the CDR3 reads CASSQATTGGSGNTIYF. The CDR3 bases are TGTGCCAGCAGCCAAGCCACTACAGGGGGCTCTGGAAACACCATATATTTT.

CDR3 sequence reads: CASSEGGGYQETQYF. CDR3 in DNA: TGTGCCAGCAGTGAAGGGGGGGGGTACCAAGAGACCCAGTACTTC. The chain joins TRBV2 to TRBJ2-5; 7 bases align to TRBD2. This CDR3 has 15 amino acids. Germline values: CDR1 SNHLY, CDR2 FYNNEI. Trimming removed 1 base from V and 0 bases from J; junction bases left unmatched: 2.

This clone was observed a single time. The chain employs TRBV5-5 and TRBJ2-1; 12 nucleotides line up with TRBD2. The V gene end was trimmed by 1 base and the J gene end by 4 bases; junction bases not matched to a gene: 9. Germline CDR1 and CDR2: SGHKS and YYEKEE (reference sequence). The CDR3 runs 18 residues. The CDR3 bases are TGTGCCAGCAGCTTGTGGGGCGCTAGCGGGGGGGCTTACAATGAGCAGTTCTTC. It yields the protein CASSLWGASGGAYNEQFF.

This chain uses TRBV19 with TRBJ1-2; the D gene is possibly TRBD1 (5 bases). The CDR3 consists of 16 residues. Trimming shortened V by 2 bases and J by 2 bases, and 15 bases separated the two germline ends. CDR1 LNHDA and CDR2 SQIVND come from the germline V gene (reference sequence). The CDR3 spells CASSISGDGLNYGYTF. CDR3 coding DNA: TGTGCCAGTAGTATATCGGGGGATGGCCTCAACTATGGCTACACCTTC.

The chain joins TRBV10-3 to TRBJ2-6; 8 bases line up with TRBD1. Germline trimming cut 9 bases from V and 0 bases from J; bases unmatched to any gene: 7. Germline V CDR1 and CDR2: ENHRY, SYGVKD. CDR3 length: 16 residues. The DNA of the CDR3 is TGTGCCATTAACGGACAGGGAGGCTCTGGGGCCAACGTCCTGACTTTC. It codes for CAINGQGGSGANVLTF.

The V and J genes are TRBV5-5 and TRBJ1-5; D is unresolved. Trimming left V 0 bases short and J 3 bases short, with 10 bases between. CDR3 length: 15 amino acids. Germline-derived CDR1 and CDR2 are SGHKS and YYEKEE (reference sequence). The CDR3 sequence is CASSLGEELNQPQHF. DNA for the CDR3: TGTGCCAGCAGCTTGGGTGAGGAGCTCAATCAGCCCCAGCATTTT. Looking up the rest from reference TRBV5-5 and TRBJ1-5 gives the full variable domain: DAGVTQSPTHLIKTRGQQVTLRCSPISGHKSVSWYQQVLGQGPQFIFQYYEKEERGRGNFPDRFSARQFPNYSSELNVNALLLGDSALYLCASSLGEELNQPQHFGDGTRLSIL.

In nucleotides, the CDR3 is TGCGCCAGCAGCCCGGAGTTGGGACAGATCTCCTACGAGCAGTACTTC. It specifies CASSPELGQISYEQYF. The J gene is TRBJ2-7, the V gene TRBV5-1, with 7 positions matching TRBD1. V dropped 4 bases and J dropped 0; count of bases not matched to a gene: 10. The CDR3 has 16 amino acids. Germline V gene lookup returns CDR1 SGHRS and CDR2 YFSETQ. Complete variable domain (other parts from reference TRBV5-1 and TRBJ2-7): KAGVTQTPRYLIKTRGQQVTLSCSPISGHRSVSWYQQTPGQGLQFLFEYFSETQRNKGNFPGRFSGRQFSNSRSEMNVSTLELGDSALYLCASSPELGQISYEQYFGPGTRLTVT.

The rearrangement links TRBV5-6 to TRBJ1-5; 7 bases line up with TRBD1. The length of the CDR3 is 16 residues. Trimming took 4 bases from V and 10 from J; bases not matched to a gene: 17. The germline V gene has CDR1 SGHDT and CDR2 YYEEEE. The CDR3 is CASSDPNPRGRVPQHF. The CDR3, as DNA: TGTGCCAGCAGCGATCCTAACCCCAGGGGGAGGGTACCCCAGCATTTT.

V is TRBV5-1 and J is TRBJ1-6, with D unresolved. Deletions cut 2 bases from V and 7 bases from J, with 13 bases between. CDR1 is SGHRS and CDR2 is YFSETQ in the germline V gene. CDR3 length equals 15 residues. The CDR3 nucleotides are TGCGCCAGCAGCTTAAACCCGGGAGGGAATTCACCCCTCCACTTT. This encodes CASSLNPGGNSPLHF.

The sample holds a few counts of this clone. This chain connects TRBV6-1 to TRBJ1-1; unclear D gene. CDR3 length equals 13 residues. The V gene's germline CDR1 is MNHNS and CDR2 SASEGT. V was pared by 3 bases and J by 0 bases, with 5 bases between. The CDR3: CASSEVMNTEAFF. CDR3 bases: TGTGCCAGCAGTGAGGTGATGAACACTGAAGCTTTCTTT.

This clone was detected a few times. This chain connects TRBV28 to TRBJ1-6; D remains ambiguous. CDR1 is MDHEN and CDR2 is SYDVKM in the germline V gene. This CDR3 is 11 amino acids long. Trimming cost V 6 bases and J 7 bases, with 4 bases left between them. As DNA, the CDR3 is TGTGCCAGCAGCGAAAATTCACCCCTCCACTTT. As protein: CASSENSPLHF.

This chain connects TRBV18 to TRBJ2-2; TRBD2 aligns across 8 bases. This CDR3 is built from 14 residues. The junction had 0 bases not matched to a gene; V was cut back by 3 bases and J by 3 bases. CDR1 KGHSH and CDR2 LQKENI come from the germline V gene. The CDR3 sequence is CASSPGRDTGELFF. For the CDR3, the DNA is TGTGCCAGCTCACCCGGGAGGGACACCGGGGAGCTGTTTTTT. Combining the CDR3 with reference TRBV18 and TRBJ2-2 gives the whole variable domain NAGVMQNPRHLVRRRGQEARLRCSPMKGHSHVYWYRQLPEEGLKFMVYLQKENIIDESGMPKERFSAEFPKEGPSILRIQQVVRGDSAAYFCASSPGRDTGELFFGEGSRLTVL.